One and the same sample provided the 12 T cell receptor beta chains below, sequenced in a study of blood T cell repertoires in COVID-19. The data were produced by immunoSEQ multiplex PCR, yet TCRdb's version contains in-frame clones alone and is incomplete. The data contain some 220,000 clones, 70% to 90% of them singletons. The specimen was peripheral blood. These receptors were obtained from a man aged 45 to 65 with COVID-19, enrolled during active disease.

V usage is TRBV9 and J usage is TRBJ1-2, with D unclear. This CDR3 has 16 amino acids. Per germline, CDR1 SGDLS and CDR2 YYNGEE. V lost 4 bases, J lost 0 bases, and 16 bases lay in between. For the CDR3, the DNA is TGTGCCAGCAGCCTGGCCGCAGGCCGAGCTAACTATGGCTACACCTTC. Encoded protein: CASSLAAGRANYGYTF.

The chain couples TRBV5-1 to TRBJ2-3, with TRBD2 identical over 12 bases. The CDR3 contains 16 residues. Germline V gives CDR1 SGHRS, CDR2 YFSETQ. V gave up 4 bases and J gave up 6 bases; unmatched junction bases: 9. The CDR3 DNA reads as TGCGCCAGCAGCGCCGGGACTAGCGGGTATTCGGATACGCAGTATTTT. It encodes CASSAGTSGYSDTQYF.

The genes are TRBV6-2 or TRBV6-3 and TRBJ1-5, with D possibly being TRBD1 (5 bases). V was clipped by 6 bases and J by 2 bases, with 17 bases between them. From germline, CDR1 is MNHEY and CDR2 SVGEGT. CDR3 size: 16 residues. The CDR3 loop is CASSPAGGRGNQPQHF. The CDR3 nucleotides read TGTGCCAGCAGCCCCGCGGGGGGTCGGGGCAATCAGCCCCAGCATTTT.

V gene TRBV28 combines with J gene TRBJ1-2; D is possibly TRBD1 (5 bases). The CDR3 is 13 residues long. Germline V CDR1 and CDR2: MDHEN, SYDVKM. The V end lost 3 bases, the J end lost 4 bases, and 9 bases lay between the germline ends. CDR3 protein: CASSLGQGYGYTF. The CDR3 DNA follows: TGTGCCAGCAGTTTGGGGCAGGGCTATGGCTACACCTTC.

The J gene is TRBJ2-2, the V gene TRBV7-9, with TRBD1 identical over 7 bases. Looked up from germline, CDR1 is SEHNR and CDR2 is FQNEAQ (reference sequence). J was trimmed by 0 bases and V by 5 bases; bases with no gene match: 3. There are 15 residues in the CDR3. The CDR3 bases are TGTGCCAGCAGCATCGGGACAGCGAACACCGGGGAGCTGTTTTTT. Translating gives CASSIGTANTGELFF.

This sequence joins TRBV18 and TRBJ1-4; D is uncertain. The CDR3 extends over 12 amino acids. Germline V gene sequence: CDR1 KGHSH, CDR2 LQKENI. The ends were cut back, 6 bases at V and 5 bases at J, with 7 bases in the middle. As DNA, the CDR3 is TGTGCCAGCTCCCATCCAAATGAAAAACTGTTTTTT. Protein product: CASSHPNEKLFF.

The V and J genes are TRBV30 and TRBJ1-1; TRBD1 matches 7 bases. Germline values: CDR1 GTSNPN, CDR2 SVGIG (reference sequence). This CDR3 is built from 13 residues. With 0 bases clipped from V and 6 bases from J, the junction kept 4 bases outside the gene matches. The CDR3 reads CAWSVLQGSEAFF. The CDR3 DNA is TGTGCCTGGAGTGTACTACAGGGGTCTGAAGCTTTCTTT.

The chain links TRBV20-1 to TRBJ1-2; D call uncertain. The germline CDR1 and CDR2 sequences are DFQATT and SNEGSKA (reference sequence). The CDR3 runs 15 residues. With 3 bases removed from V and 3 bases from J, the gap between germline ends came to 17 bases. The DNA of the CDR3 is TGCAGTGCTAGTGTCGCGGGAGAGGGCCACTATGGCTACACCTTC. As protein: CSASVAGEGHYGYTF.

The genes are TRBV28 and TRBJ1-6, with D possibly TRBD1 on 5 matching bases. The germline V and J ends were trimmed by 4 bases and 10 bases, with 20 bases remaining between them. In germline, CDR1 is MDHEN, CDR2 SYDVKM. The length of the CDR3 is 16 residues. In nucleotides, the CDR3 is TGTGCCAGCAGTTACGGCCGGGCCAGGGTGGTGTCACCCCTCCACTTT. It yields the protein CASSYGRARVVSPLHF. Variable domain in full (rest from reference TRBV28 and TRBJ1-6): DVKVTQSSRYLVKRTGEKVFLECVQDMDHENMFWYRQDPGLGLRLIYFSYDVKMKEKGDIPEGYSVSREKKERFSLILESASTNQTSMYLCASSYGRARVVSPLHFGNGTRLTVT.

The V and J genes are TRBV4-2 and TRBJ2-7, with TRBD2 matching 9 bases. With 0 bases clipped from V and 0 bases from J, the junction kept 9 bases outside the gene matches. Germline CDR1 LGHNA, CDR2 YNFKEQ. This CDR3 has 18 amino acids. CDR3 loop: CASSQEKLAGGNSYEQYF. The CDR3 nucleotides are TGTGCCAGCAGCCAAGAAAAACTAGCGGGCGGTAACTCCTACGAGCAGTACTTC.

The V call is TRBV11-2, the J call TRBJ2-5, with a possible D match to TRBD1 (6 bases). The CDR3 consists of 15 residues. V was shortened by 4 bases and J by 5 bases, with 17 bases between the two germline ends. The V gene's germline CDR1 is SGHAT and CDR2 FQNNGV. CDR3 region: CASSSNTGTSETQYF. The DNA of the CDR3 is TGTGCCAGCAGCTCCAATACCGGGACATCCGAGACCCAGTACTTC.

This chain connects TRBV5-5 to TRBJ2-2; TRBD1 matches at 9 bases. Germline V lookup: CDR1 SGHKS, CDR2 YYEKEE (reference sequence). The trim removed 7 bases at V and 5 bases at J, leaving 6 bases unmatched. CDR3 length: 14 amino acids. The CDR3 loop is CASGTGGNTGELFF. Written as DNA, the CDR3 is TGTGCCAGCGGCACAGGGGGCAATACCGGGGAGCTGTTTTTT.